These 10 T cell receptor beta chains came from one sample sequenced in a study of regulatory T cells in long-lasting Graves disease. Time point given: persistent/refractory GD, antithyroid drugs over 5 years with positive TRAb. RNA extracted from PBMCs served as the sequencing template. For TCR beta, libraries came from iRepertoire HTBI primers and Arm-PCR of CDR3 regions. TCRdb recomputed calls from the multiplex PCR reads with MiXCR, one row per CDR3 protein. Among roughly 500,000 distinct CDR3 sequences listed, around a fifth were seen once. Sequences were derived from peripheral blood mononuclear cells (PBMCs), sampled when the disease was refractory, from a patient treated with antithyroid drugs. The origin of the receptors is a female donor with Graves disease.

This clonotype was counted many times. V and J are TRBV30 and TRBJ1-2; 9 nucleotides align to TRBD1. The length of the CDR3 is 13 residues. Germline CDR1 reads GTSNPN; CDR2 reads SVGIG (reference sequence). V was pared by 1 base and J by 8 bases, with 5 bases of the junction left unmatched. CDR3 in DNA: TGTGCCTGGAGTGCCGGGACAGGGAACGGCTACACCTTC. Translated: CAWSAGTGNGYTF.

A remark on this clonotype: Being one base from a much bigger clone, this may be a read error. This sequence joins TRBV7-9 and TRBJ2-7, with D possibly matching TRBD1 (6 bases). The CDR3 is 14 residues long. CDR1 is SEHNR and CDR2 is FQNEAQ in the germline V gene (reference sequence). CDR3 in DNA: TGTGTCAGCAGCTTAGGTAGGACAGCCTACGAGCAGTACTTC. It codes for CVSSLGRTAYEQYF.

The rearrangement joins TRBV6-2 or TRBV6-3 to TRBJ1-1; maybe TRBD1 (5 bases). Germline values: CDR1 MNHEY, CDR2 SVGEGT. Trimming left V 2 bases short and J 10 bases short, with 11 bases between. The CDR3 totals 12 residues. For the CDR3, the DNA is TGTGCCAGCAGTTACCCAAGGGGCACAGCTTTCTTT. Translation: CASSYPRGTAFF.

This clonotype was seen more than once but under ten times. The V call is TRBV7-3, the J call TRBJ2-7, with D possibly TRBD2 on 5 matching bases. Germline assignment: CDR1 SGHTA and CDR2 FQGTGA. The length of the CDR3 is 15 residues. Deletions cut 0 bases from V and 5 bases from J, with 14 bases between. CDR3 region: CASSLTGNPGDEQYF. CDR3 nucleotide sequence: TGTGCCAGCAGCTTAACAGGCAACCCCGGGGACGAGCAGTACTTC.

This clonotype was counted only a few times. The chain is built from TRBV18 and TRBJ2-7, with a weak D call TRBD2 (5 bases). V was shortened by 3 bases and J by 4 bases, with 10 bases between the two germline ends. Germline lookup yields CDR1 KGHSH and CDR2 LQKENI. CDR3 length: 13 residues. The CDR3 bases are TGTGCCAGCTCACCCGCCGGGAATTACGAGCAGTACTTC. Its translation is CASSPAGNYEQYF.

The table lists this clonotype with a few counts. This chain links TRBV7-9 with TRBJ2-3; TRBD2 agrees at 7 bases. TRBJ2-5 explains the end of the DNA better; the J call may be wrong. The CDR3 extends over 16 amino acids. Germline CDR1 reads SEHNR; CDR2 reads FQNEAQ (reference sequence). The CDR3 sequence: CASSFGQVGGGETQYF. CDR3 DNA: TGTGCCAGCAGCTTTGGGCAGGTTGGCGGGGGAGAGACCCAGTACTTC.

The chain recombines TRBV4-1 with TRBJ2-2; D unclear. Per the germline V gene, CDR1 is MGHRA and CDR2 is YSYEKL. The CDR3 runs to 18 residues. Between the trimmed V and J ends, which lost 0 bases and 3 bases, there was a span of 17 bases. The CDR3 DNA reads as TGCGCCAGCAGCCAAGAACAAACATCCCAAGTGGACACCGGGGAGCTGTTTTTT. Amino acids: CASSQEQTSQVDTGELFF.

This clonotype was seen a handful of times. V is TRBV6-2 or TRBV6-3 and J is TRBJ1-4, with D possibly TRBD1 on 5 matching bases. From germline, CDR1 is MNHEY and CDR2 SVGEGT. The CDR3 covers 12 residues. V lost 6 bases and J lost 12, with 14 bases in between. CDR3 nucleotide sequence: TGTGCCAGCAGCTGGGGGAGGGCGGAACTGTTTTTT. Translating gives CASSWGRAELFF.

This clonotype was observed at least ten times. J is TRBJ1-4 and V is TRBV11-2; D possibly corresponds to TRBD1 (6 bases). The CDR3 is made up of 14 amino acids. Germline V lookup: CDR1 SGHAT, CDR2 FQNNGV. V was clipped by 5 bases and J by 8 bases, with 15 bases between them. CDR3 nucleotide sequence: TGTGCCAGCAGCCCCGTACAGGGTGGGGAAAAACTGTTTTTT. It translates to CASSPVQGGEKLFF.

This chain connects TRBV20-1 to TRBJ2-3; D is unclear. CDR3 size: 14 residues. CDR1 and CDR2 (germline): DFQATT, SNEGSKA (reference sequence). V was pared by 1 base and J by 3 bases, with 11 bases between. This chain's CDR3 is CSARGGEITDTQYF. The CDR3 DNA reads as TGCAGTGCTAGAGGAGGCGAGATAACAGATACGCAGTATTTT.